This T cell receptor beta chain comes out of a study of early T cells in non-severe SARS-CoV-2 infection. Looking at the study overall: Chains were unpaired, as sequencing was done on bulk RNA from unsorted whole blood. Study outcomes and limitations: Anti-spike CD8 specificities were favored by VDJdb matching, whose results missed private and CD4 specificities.

Germline V gene sequence: CDR1 MGHRA, CDR2 YSYEKL. The CDR3 sequence is 16 residues long. Trimming cost V 0 bases and J 6 bases, with 15 bases left between them. Individual cDNA molecules carried attached unique molecular identifiers. TCRdb called the 5' RACE reads again in MiXCR, with one record for every CDR3 protein. Found here are tens of thousands of distinct CDR3 sequences, roughly 8.7% of them singletons; the top ten hold 5.9%. With respect to this clonotype: Its target is not known. With a much larger clone just one base away, this may be a read error.

What was sequenced was whole blood. The chain is built from TRBV4-1 and TRBJ2-1; D may be TRBD2 (6 bases). This TCR derives from an adult who was a healthcare worker with PCR-confirmed SARS-CoV-2 infection or an uninfected control (not recorded which). CDR3 region: CASSQEWLARVNEQFF. In nucleotides, the CDR3 is TGCGCCAGCAGCCAAGAATGGCTAGCGAGGGTCAATGAGCAGTTCTTC.